Below are 10 T cell receptor beta chains sequenced from a single sample in a study of shared clonotypes between healthy human individuals. Here immunoSEQ multiplex PCR was the method, and the copy in TCRdb shows in-frame clones only, minus some. The sample yields 2 million to 3 million clones, more than 85% seen once. The sequenced sample was naive CD4+ T cells from PBMCs. Subset noted: CD45RA+ positively selected. These receptor sequences come from a man aged 18 to 30 in good health. Some clones in this sample may be carry-over from other donors' samples.

J is TRBJ2-3 and V is TRBV28; D uncertain. Trimming left V 8 bases short and J 6 bases short, with 15 bases between. The germline V gene encodes CDR1 MDHEN and CDR2 SYDVKM. This CDR3 has 13 amino acids. DNA for the CDR3: TGTGCCAGCTCGGGCTCGCCGATGGATACGCAGTATTTT. Translation: CASSGSPMDTQYF.

V gene TRBV5-1 combines with J gene TRBJ2-5, with 11 bases lining up with TRBD2. This CDR3 contains 16 residues. CDR1 and CDR2 from the germline V gene are SGHRS and YFSETQ. Trimming took 4 bases from V and 0 from J; bases not matched to a gene: 5. CDR3 in amino acids: CASSTQLAGDQETQYF. Written as DNA, the CDR3 is TGCGCCAGCAGCACCCAACTAGCGGGAGACCAAGAGACCCAGTACTTC.

The J gene is TRBJ1-4, the V gene TRBV7-3; no reliable D call. There are 15 residues in the CDR3. The germline V and J ends were trimmed by 5 bases and 8 bases, with 18 bases remaining between them. Germline CDR1 reads SGHTA; CDR2 reads FQGTGA. This CDR3 reads CASSPFLGGREKLFF. The CDR3 nucleotides are TGTGCCAGCAGCCCCTTCCTGGGAGGCCGGGAAAAACTGTTTTTT.

The chain couples TRBV2 to TRBJ1-2; a possible D gene is TRBD1 (6 bases). CDR3 size: 13 residues. Trimming removed 11 bases from V and 4 bases from J, with 17 bases in between. CDR1 is SNHLY and CDR2 is FYNNEI in the germline V gene. CDR3: CAVRQDSSYGYTF. CDR3 bases: TGTGCCGTCCGACAGGACTCCTCCTATGGCTACACCTTC.

This clone was seen only once. The chain has TRBV30 and TRBJ2-7; 7 positions agree with TRBD1. The CDR3 is 13 residues long. The junction had 11 bases not matched to a gene; V was cut back by 7 bases and J by 5 bases. The germline gives CDR1 GTSNPN, CDR2 SVGIG (reference sequence). The CDR3 here is CASAPTGPHEQYF. In nucleotides, the CDR3 is TGTGCCTCGGCCCCGACAGGGCCCCACGAGCAGTACTTC.

The chain joins TRBV28 to TRBJ2-4, with D possibly being TRBD1 or TRBD2 (7 bases each). Trimming took 6 bases from V and 1 from J, leaving 13 bases between them. The CDR3 spans 15 residues. CDR1 and CDR2 from the germline V gene are MDHEN and SYDVKM. The CDR3 region has the DNA TGTGCCAGCAGCCAGGGGGGGGTTGCCAAAAACATTCAGTACTTC. It specifies CASSQGGVAKNIQYF. Together with reference TRBV28 and TRBJ2-4, the CDR3 gives the full variable domain: DVKVTQSSRYLVKRTGEKVFLECVQDMDHENMFWYRQDPGLGLRLIYFSYDVKMKEKGDIPEGYSVSREKKERFSLILESASTNQTSMYLCASSQGGVAKNIQYFGAGTRLSVL.

In this sample, this clone turned up once. V gene TRBV6-5 combines with J gene TRBJ1-2; D uncertain. The CDR3 contains 14 residues. Looked up from germline, CDR1 is MNHEY and CDR2 is SVGAGI. Trimming stripped 0 bases from V and 4 bases from J, with 9 bases between. CDR3 protein: CASSYSRTSYGYTF. CDR3 in DNA: TGTGCCAGCAGTTACTCGCGGACCTCCTATGGCTACACCTTC.

This clone was picked up one time. The chain employs TRBV7-2 and TRBJ2-1; D remains ambiguous. V was pared by 5 bases and J by 0 bases, with 14 bases between. The CDR3 totals 16 residues. CDR1 SGHTA and CDR2 FQGNSA come from the germline V gene. The CDR3 DNA is TGTGCCAGCAGCAAAAGGGCCCTTAGCTCCTACAATGAGCAGTTCTTC. Encoded protein: CASSKRALSSYNEQFF.

The rearrangement uses TRBV14 and TRBJ2-6; D not resolved. This CDR3 contains 13 residues. V was pared by 5 bases and J by 4 bases, with 6 bases between. Germline CDR1 is SGHDN and CDR2 is FVKESK. The CDR3 DNA reads as TGTGCCAGCAGCTTCCCGGGGGCCAACGTCCTGACTTTC. This sequence encodes CASSFPGANVLTF. The complete variable domain, with remaining parts taken from reference TRBV14 and TRBJ2-6, reads EAGVTQFPSHSVIEKGQTVTLRCDPISGHDNLYWYRRVMGKEIKFLLHFVKESKQDESGMPNNRFLAERTGGTYSTLKVQPAELEDSGVYFCASSFPGANVLTFGAGSRLTVL.

The chain carries TRBV7-2 and TRBJ2-1; TRBD1 agrees at 10 bases. The CDR3 sequence is 19 residues long. CDR1 SGHTA and CDR2 FQGNSA come from the germline V gene. Trimming at V came to 6 bases and at J to 1 base, leaving 15 bases not matched to a gene. The CDR3 DNA follows: TGTGCCAGCAGACTTAATACCCTTAGGACAGGGGGTTCCTACAATGAGCAGTTCTTC. It translates to CASRLNTLRTGGSYNEQFF.